This paragraph reports one TCR beta chain. Its specificity is not known. The study sampled nominally healthy donors, though unrecorded immune exposures were likely. The data were obtained in a study of cytomegalovirus exposure and HLA in healthy donors. 13 Jbeta primers and 60 Vbeta primers were used for the PCR. Sequenced by immunoSEQ multiplex PCR; TCRdb stores in-frame clones only, minus some. The sample yields under 200,000 clones, around 85% seen once. The CDR3 covers 15 residues. CDR1 is SGHDN, CDR2 FVKESK, per germline. With 5 bases clipped from V and 9 bases from J, the junction kept 7 bases outside the gene matches. General observations from the study: It is likely that the observed cluster of highly shared sequence variants was a sequencing artifact.

The receptor comes from a man aged 45-65 years in good health and CMV-seronegative. This chain uses TRBV14 with TRBJ2-1, with 13 positions matching TRBD2. What was sequenced was PBMCs. CDR3 DNA: TGTGCCAGCAGCACCGGGACTAGCGGGGCCGTTGAGCAGTTCTTC. Its translation: CASSTGTSGAVEQFF.